This is a list of T cell receptor beta chains from one sample in a study of blood T cell repertoires in COVID-19. The repertoire was sequenced with immunoSEQ multiplex PCR; TCRdb's copy has only in-frame clones and lacks some. This table holds 100,000 to 150,000 clones, less than 90% found once. The sample consisted of peripheral blood. The source is a man older than 75 with active or convalescent COVID-19. Each CDR3 is given with its conserved first and last residue. A D gene is named only where the DNA matches it firmly. Some rows have no size entry. The others give once, few or many, or a class for an expanded clone.

clone_size	j_call	v_call	d_call	cdr3_nt	cdr3_aa
.	TRBJ1-2	TRBV5-1	TRBD1	TGCGCCAGCAGCATGACAGGGAACTATGGCTACACCTTC	CASSMTGNYGYTF
few	TRBJ1-6	TRBV19	TRBD1	TGTGCCAGTAGTATAGGCGGACAGGGGGCGAATTCACCCCTCCACTTT	CASSIGGQGANSPLHF
once	TRBJ2-5	TRBV7-7	.	TGTGCCAGCAGCTCGGGGACGTGGGAGGAATCGTGGGAGACCCAGTACTTC	CASSSGTWEESWETQYF
.	TRBJ2-7	TRBV19	TRBD1	TGTGCCAGTAGTCGGGGACAGCTCAGCTCCTACGAGCAGTACTTC	CASSRGQLSSYEQYF
.	TRBJ2-7	TRBV9	.	TGTGCCAGCAGCCCACGGATCGGCAGGGGGGTGTCCGAGCAGTACTTC	CASSPRIGRGVSEQYF
.	TRBJ1-5	TRBV19	TRBD1	TGTGCCAGTAGTCCCAGGGACAGCTTCGGTCAGCCCCAGCATTTT	CASSPRDSFGQPQHF
.	TRBJ2-7	TRBV15	.	TGTGCCACCAGCACCTCACAGGGCTCGGTCACCTACGAGCAGTACTTC	CATSTSQGSVTYEQYF
.	TRBJ2-6	TRBV24-1	.	TGTGCCACCAGTGATTCAACCTACAGGGCTGGGGCCAACGTCCTGACTTTC	CATSDSTYRAGANVLTF
few	TRBJ2-5	TRBV2	TRBD2	TGTGCCAGCAGTGAAGCTAGCGGGGTTATGACCCAGTACTTC	CASSEASGVMTQYF
.	TRBJ2-7	TRBV13	.	TGTGCCAGCAGCTTACATAGTTACGAGCAGTACTTC	CASSLHSYEQYF
.	TRBJ2-5	TRBV6-2/TRBV6-3	TRBD1	TGTGCCAGCAGTTCCAGGCCGAAGACAGGGCCCCAAGAGACCCAGTACTTC	CASSSRPKTGPQETQYF
once	TRBJ2-3	TRBV9	.	TGTGCCAGCAGCGTAGTTCCTGGCACAGATACGCAGTATTTT	CASSVVPGTDTQYF
.	TRBJ1-1	TRBV19	.	TGTGCCAGTAGTATAAATCAGAACACTGAAGCTTTCTTT	CASSINQNTEAFF
once	TRBJ1-1	TRBV28	TRBD1	TGTGCCAGCAGTATGACAGGGGTAGGGGACACTGAAGCTTTCTTT	CASSMTGVGDTEAFF
few	TRBJ2-1	TRBV4-1	.	TGCGCCAGCACCTCTAGGGGATTGTACAATGAGCAGTTCTTC	CASTSRGLYNEQFF
.	TRBJ2-7	TRBV10-3	.	TGTGCCACCGTTCCCGCGACAGGATCCTACGAGCAGTACTTC	CATVPATGSYEQYF
.	TRBJ2-3	TRBV10-3	TRBD1	TGTGCCATCAGTGCTGTCGGGACAGGGGGGACAGATACGCAGTATTTT	CAISAVGTGGTDTQYF
.	TRBJ2-7	TRBV11-2	.	TGTGCCAGCAGCTTAGATTCCAGCGGAAGCTCCTACGAGCAGTACTTC	CASSLDSSGSSYEQYF
.	TRBJ1-1	TRBV18	.	TGTGCCAGCTTCCCCTACGAGACAGTTACTGAAGCTTTCTTT	CASFPYETVTEAFF
.	TRBJ2-3	TRBV9	TRBD2	TGTGCCAGCAGCCCAGGACTAGCGGGAGGAAGCACAGATACGCAGTATTTT	CASSPGLAGGSTDTQYF
.	TRBJ1-5	TRBV5-1	TRBD1	TGCGCCAGCAGCTTACAGGGGGAGGTCAATCAGCCCCAGCATTTT	CASSLQGEVNQPQHF
.	TRBJ2-1	TRBV19	.	TGTGCCAGTAGTGCGGATCGACAGCTCAACAATGAGCAGTTCTTC	CASSADRQLNNEQFF
.	TRBJ1-1	TRBV19	TRBD1	TGTGCCAGTATCCCTAAGGGGGACAGGGGAGAAGCTTTCTTT	CASIPKGDRGEAFF
.	TRBJ1-3	TRBV20-1	TRBD1	TGCAGTGCTAGGGAGGGCGGGACAGATTACTTT	CSAREGGTDYF
.	TRBJ1-4	TRBV5-6	TRBD1	TGTGCCAGCACCCTGACAGGGACGTTTGAAAAACTGTTTTTT	CASTLTGTFEKLFF
.	TRBJ1-1	TRBV2	.	TGTGCCAGCAGCGGGGTCAGGAACACTGAAGCTTTCTTT	CASSGVRNTEAFF
.	TRBJ1-4	TRBV19	TRBD1	TGTGCCAGTAAACTGCCAGGGGGGGAAAAACTGTTTTTT	CASKLPGGEKLFF
.	TRBJ2-3	TRBV28	.	TGTGCCAGCCTGGATCCGGGAAGCACAGATACGCAGTATTTT	CASLDPGSTDTQYF
.	TRBJ2-3	TRBV10-1	.	TGCGCCAGAGGGACTGGTACGAACGCACCCCCCCATAGCACAGATACGCAGTATTTT	CARGTGTNAPPHSTDTQYF
.	TRBJ2-2	TRBV11-3	TRBD1	TGTGCCAGCAGCGCCCGGACAGGGTTCGGGGAGCTGTTTTTT	CASSARTGFGELFF
few	TRBJ2-4	TRBV11-2	.	TGTGCCAGCAGGATAGGAGGGGACAAAAACATTCAGTACTTC	CASRIGGDKNIQYF
few	TRBJ2-2	TRBV2	.	TGTGCCAGCAGGGAGGGGCTCACCGGGGAGCTGTTTTTT	CASREGLTGELFF
.	TRBJ2-4	TRBV7-2	.	TGTGCCAGCAGCCAACAGGGTGTTGCCAAAAACATTCAGTACTTC	CASSQQGVAKNIQYF
.	TRBJ2-1	TRBV6-6	TRBD1	TGTGCCAGCAGTTTGGACAGGGGGCCCTACAATGAGCAGTTCTTC	CASSLDRGPYNEQFF
.	TRBJ1-1	TRBV7-8	.	TGTGCCAGCAGCTTGACAGACCTCATGAACACTGAAGCTTTCTTT	CASSLTDLMNTEAFF
.	TRBJ1-1	TRBV7-9	.	TGTGCCAGCAGCTTACGACAGAGCACTGAAGCTTTCTTT	CASSLRQSTEAFF
.	TRBJ1-2	TRBV6-5	.	TGTGCCAGCAGTCTAAGACGGGACTATGGCTACACCTTC	CASSLRRDYGYTF
.	TRBJ2-4	TRBV30	.	TGTGCCTGGAGGAGGCTAGCGAATTCCGGTAACATTCAGTACTTC	CAWRRLANSGNIQYF
.	TRBJ2-2	TRBV5-1	TRBD1	TGCGCCAGCAGCTTCGGGACAGGGGGAAACACCGGGGAGCTGTTTTTT	CASSFGTGGNTGELFF
.	TRBJ1-5	TRBV7-9	TRBD1	TGTGCCAGCAGCTTAGGACAGGGTATGAGTCAGCCCCAGCATTTT	CASSLGQGMSQPQHF
.	TRBJ1-4	TRBV6-6	TRBD1	TGTGCCAGCAGTTACTCTGCCAGGGCAGGGGGTGAAAAACTGTTTTTT	CASSYSARAGGEKLFF
.	TRBJ2-1	TRBV4-2	.	TGTGCCAGCAGCCAGGGCCCCGTGAGCTCCTACAATGAGCAGTTCTTC	CASSQGPVSSYNEQFF
once	TRBJ1-1	TRBV29-1	.	TGCAGCGCTTACAGTGGTAACACTGAAGCTTTCTTT	CSAYSGNTEAFF
.	TRBJ2-7	TRBV7-2	TRBD2	TGTGCCAGCAGCTTCTCCGGGGGGGGACTTAGCTCCTACGAGCAGTACTTC	CASSFSGGGLSSYEQYF
.	TRBJ1-1	TRBV29-1	.	TGCAGCGTCCAAGGGGTGGGGAACACTGAAGCTTTCTTT	CSVQGVGNTEAFF
few	TRBJ1-6	TRBV4-1	TRBD1	TGCGCCAGCAGCCAAGTGACAGGGACCGGCAATTCACCCCTCCACTTT	CASSQVTGTGNSPLHF
once	TRBJ2-1	TRBV5-8	TRBD2	TGTGCCAGCAGCTCGGGGACTAGCGGGCCCTACAATGAGCAGTTCTTC	CASSSGTSGPYNEQFF
once	TRBJ1-6	TRBV7-2	.	TGTGCCAGCAGCTTGGCCGGGACTGGGAATTCACCCCTCCACTTT	CASSLAGTGNSPLHF
.	TRBJ2-1	TRBV6-8	TRBD2	TGTGCCAGCAGTTTCGACGGGAGGACCTACAATGAGCAGTTCTTC	CASSFDGRTYNEQFF
.	TRBJ2-1	TRBV7-3	TRBD2	TGTGCCAGCAGCTTCCTAGCGGGACGGGATGAGCAGTTCTTC	CASSFLAGRDEQFF
.	TRBJ2-6	TRBV7-2	TRBD1	TGTGCCAGCAGCTTAATCAGGCAGGGACAGAGCTCTGGGGCCAACGTCCTGACTTTC	CASSLIRQGQSSGANVLTF